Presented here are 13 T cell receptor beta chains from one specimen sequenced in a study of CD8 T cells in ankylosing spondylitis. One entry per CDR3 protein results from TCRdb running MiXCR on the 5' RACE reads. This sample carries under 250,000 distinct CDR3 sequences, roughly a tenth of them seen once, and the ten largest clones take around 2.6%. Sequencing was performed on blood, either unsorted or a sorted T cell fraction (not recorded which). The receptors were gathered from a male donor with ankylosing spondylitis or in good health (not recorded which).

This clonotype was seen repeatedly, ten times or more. The CDR3 here is CASSQPTHTDTQYF. CDR3 DNA sequence: TGTGCCAGCAGCCAACCCACTCACACAGATACGCAGTATTTT. The rearrangement links TRBV3-1 to TRBJ2-3; no reliable D call. CDR1 is LGHDT, CDR2 YNNKEL, per germline (reference sequence). Trimming removed 2 bases from V and 2 bases from J, with 8 bases in between. CDR3 length: 14 amino acids.

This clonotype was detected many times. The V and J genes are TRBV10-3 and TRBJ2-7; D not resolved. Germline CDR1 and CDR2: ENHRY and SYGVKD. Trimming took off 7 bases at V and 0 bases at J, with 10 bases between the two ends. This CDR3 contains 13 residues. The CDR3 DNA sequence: TGTGCCATCACGGACGGCCTCTCCTACGAGCAGTACTTC. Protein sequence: CAITDGLSYEQYF.

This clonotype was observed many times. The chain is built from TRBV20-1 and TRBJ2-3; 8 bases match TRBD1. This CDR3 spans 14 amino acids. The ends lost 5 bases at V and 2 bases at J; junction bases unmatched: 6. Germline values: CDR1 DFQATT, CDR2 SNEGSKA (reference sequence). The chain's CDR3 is CSAPDRGITDTQYF. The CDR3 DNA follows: TGCAGTGCTCCCGACAGGGGTATCACAGATACGCAGTATTTT.

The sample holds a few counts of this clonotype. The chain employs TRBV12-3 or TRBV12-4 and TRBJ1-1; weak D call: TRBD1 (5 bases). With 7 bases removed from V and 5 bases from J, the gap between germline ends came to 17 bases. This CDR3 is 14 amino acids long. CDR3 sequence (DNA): TGTGCCAGCACCTGGGGGGGAGGGGTTACTGAAGCTTTCTTT. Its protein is CASTWGGGVTEAFF.

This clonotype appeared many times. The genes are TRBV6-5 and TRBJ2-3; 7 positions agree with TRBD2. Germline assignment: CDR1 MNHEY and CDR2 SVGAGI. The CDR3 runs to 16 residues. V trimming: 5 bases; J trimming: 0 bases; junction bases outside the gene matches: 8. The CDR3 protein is CASSTTSAYSTDTQYF. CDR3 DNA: TGTGCCAGCAGTACTACTAGCGCCTATAGCACAGATACGCAGTATTTT.

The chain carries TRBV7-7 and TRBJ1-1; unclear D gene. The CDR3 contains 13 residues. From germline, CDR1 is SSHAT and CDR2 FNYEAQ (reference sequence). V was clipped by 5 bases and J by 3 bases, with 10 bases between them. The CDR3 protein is CASSRWGDTEAFF. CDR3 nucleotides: TGTGCCAGCAGCCGCTGGGGTGACACTGAAGCTTTCTTT.

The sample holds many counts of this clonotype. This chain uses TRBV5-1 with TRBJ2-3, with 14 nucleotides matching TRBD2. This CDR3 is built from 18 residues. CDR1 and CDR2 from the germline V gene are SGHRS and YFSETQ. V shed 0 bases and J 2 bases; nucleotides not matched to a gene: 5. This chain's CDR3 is CASSLGTSGGPNTDTQYF. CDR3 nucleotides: TGCGCCAGCAGCTTGGGGACTAGCGGGGGGCCCAACACAGATACGCAGTATTTT. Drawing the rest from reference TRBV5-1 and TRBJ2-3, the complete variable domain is KAGVTQTPRYLIKTRGQQVTLSCSPISGHRSVSWYQQTPGQGLQFLFEYFSETQRNKGNFPGRFSGRQFSNSRSEMNVSTLELGDSALYLCASSLGTSGGPNTDTQYFGPGTRLTVL.

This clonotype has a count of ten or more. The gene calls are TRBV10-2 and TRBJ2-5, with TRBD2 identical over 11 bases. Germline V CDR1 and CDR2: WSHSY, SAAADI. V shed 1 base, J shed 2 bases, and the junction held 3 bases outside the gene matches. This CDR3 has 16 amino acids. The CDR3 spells CASSEWTSGLQETQYF. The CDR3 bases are TGCGCCAGCAGTGAGTGGACTAGCGGGCTTCAAGAGACCCAGTACTTC.

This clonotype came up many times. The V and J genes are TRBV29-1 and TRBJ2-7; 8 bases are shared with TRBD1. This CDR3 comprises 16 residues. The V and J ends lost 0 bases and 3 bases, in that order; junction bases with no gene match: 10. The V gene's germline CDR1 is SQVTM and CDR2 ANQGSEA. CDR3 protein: CSVEDRGQGPYYEQYF. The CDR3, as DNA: TGCAGCGTTGAAGATCGTGGACAGGGCCCTTACTACGAGCAGTACTTC.

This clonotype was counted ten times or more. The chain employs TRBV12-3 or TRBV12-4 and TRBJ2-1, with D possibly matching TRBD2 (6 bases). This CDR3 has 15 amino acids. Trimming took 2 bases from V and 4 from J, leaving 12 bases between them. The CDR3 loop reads CASSLISGSYNEQFF. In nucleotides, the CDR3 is TGTGCCAGCAGTTTAATAAGCGGGTCTTACAATGAGCAGTTCTTC.

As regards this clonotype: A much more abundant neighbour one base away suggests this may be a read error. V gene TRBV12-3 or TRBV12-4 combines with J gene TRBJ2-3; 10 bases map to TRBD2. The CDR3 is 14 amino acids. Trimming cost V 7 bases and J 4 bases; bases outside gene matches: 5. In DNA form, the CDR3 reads TGTGCCAGCACTCGACTAGCGGGCTCAGATACGCAGTATTTT. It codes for CASTRLAGSDTQYF.

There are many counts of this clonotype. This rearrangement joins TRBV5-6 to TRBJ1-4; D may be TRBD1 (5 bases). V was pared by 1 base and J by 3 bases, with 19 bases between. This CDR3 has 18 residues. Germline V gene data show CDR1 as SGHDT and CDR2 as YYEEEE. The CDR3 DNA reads TGTGCCAGCAGCTTGTGGAGTTCGAAGACAGCCTCTAATGAAAAACTGTTTTTT. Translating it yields CASSLWSSKTASNEKLFF.

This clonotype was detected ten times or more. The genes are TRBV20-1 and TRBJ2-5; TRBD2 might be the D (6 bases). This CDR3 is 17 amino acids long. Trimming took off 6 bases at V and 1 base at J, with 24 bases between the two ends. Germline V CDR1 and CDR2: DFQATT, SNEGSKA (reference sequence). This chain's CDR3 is CSAYIALAEGIQETQYF. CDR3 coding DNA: TGCAGTGCCTATATAGCTTTAGCGGAGGGGATCCAAGAGACCCAGTACTTC.